Listed below are T cell receptor beta chains from one sample, sequenced in a study of cytomegalovirus exposure and HLA in healthy donors. Some clones are missing from TCRdb's copy, which holds only in-frame ones; the method was immunoSEQ multiplex PCR. The repertoire includes approximately 300,000 clones, 75% to 90% of them detected once, and 1.2% sits in the top ten. Sequencing was performed on PBMCs. The source is a woman aged 30 to 39 in good health and CMV-seropositive. Both conserved end residues are part of each CDR3. A D gene is named only where the DNA matches it firmly. Size is stated for part of the rows, as once, few or many counts, or as a class when the clone is expanded.

CDR3 length | D gene | clone size | J gene | V gene | CDR3 protein | CDR3 DNA
16 | TRBD1 | . | TRBJ2-1 | TRBV27 | CASSSQRQGNYNEQFF | TGTGCCAGCAGTTCCCAAAGACAGGGCAACTACAATGAGCAGTTCTTC
15 | TRBD1 | . | TRBJ2-3 | TRBV2 | CASSDRRGITDTQYF | TGTGCCAGCAGTGATCGCAGGGGGATCACAGATACGCAGTATTTT
15 | TRBD2 | . | TRBJ2-3 | TRBV6-4 | CASRQLAASTDTQYF | TGTGCCAGCAGGCAACTAGCGGCAAGCACAGATACGCAGTATTTT
16 | . | . | TRBJ2-7 | TRBV4-2 | CASSQESRLGTYEQYF | TGTGCCAGCAGCCAAGAATCCAGACTGGGAACCTACGAGCAGTACTTC
14 | TRBD1 | . | TRBJ2-7 | TRBV5-4 | CASSSGQGRVEQYF | TGTGCCAGCAGCTCAGGACAGGGTCGGGTGGAGCAGTACTTC
15 | . | . | TRBJ2-3 | TRBV16 | CASSQFLVGTDTQYF | TGTGCCAGCAGCCAATTCCTAGTGGGTACAGATACGCAGTATTTT
14 | . | few | TRBJ2-2 | TRBV15 | CATSRGEYSGELFF | TGTGCCACCAGCAGAGGGGAGTATAGCGGGGAGCTGTTTTTT
14 | . | . | TRBJ1-4 | TRBV5-1 | CASSPSPPSEKLFF | TGCGCCAGCAGCCCCTCCCCACCGTCTGAAAAACTGTTTTTT
16 | TRBD1 | once | TRBJ1-2 | TRBV28 | CASHPGQGLVPGGYTF | TGTGCCAGCCATCCGGGACAGGGTTTAGTTCCCGGTGGCTACACCTTC
14 | . | once | TRBJ1-1 | TRBV27 | CASSSIQLNTEAFF | TGTGCCAGCAGTTCCATTCAGCTGAACACTGAAGCTTTCTTT
15 | TRBD1 | . | TRBJ2-7 | TRBV4-2 | CASSQVGTGGDEQYF | TGTGCCAGCAGCCAAGTGGGGACAGGGGGCGACGAGCAGTACTTC
14 | TRBD1 | . | TRBJ1-2 | TRBV27 | CASRAFTGEGGYTF | TGTGCCAGCAGGGCGTTTACAGGGGAAGGAGGCTACACCTTC
15 | . | few | TRBJ1-3 | TRBV6-1 | CASNEPGNSGNTIYF | TGTGCCAGCAACGAACCGGGGAATTCGGGAAACACCATATATTTT
14 | . | . | TRBJ1-5 | TRBV11-3 | CASSFDRISQPQHF | TGTGCCAGCAGCTTTGACAGGATTAGCCAGCCCCAGCATTTT
15 | . | . | TRBJ1-2 | TRBV9 | CASSVALRGGGGYTF | TGTGCCAGCAGCGTAGCACTCAGGGGAGGTGGTGGCTACACCTTC
14 | . | . | TRBJ2-5 | TRBV9 | CASSVDSLTGTQYF | TGTGCCAGCAGCGTAGACTCTCTCACGGGGACCCAGTACTTC
14 | . | . | TRBJ1-5 | TRBV2 | CASSEIVTAQPQHF | TGTGCCAGCAGTGAAATTGTGACGGCCCAACCCCAGCATTTT
14 | . | . | TRBJ2-5 | TRBV9 | CASSIDRGGETQYF | TGTGCCAGCAGCATCGATAGGGGTGGCGAGACCCAGTACTTC
14 | . | . | TRBJ1-4 | TRBV27 | CASSFRNPYEKLFF | TGTGCCAGCAGTTTCCGGAACCCATATGAAAAACTGTTTTTT
15 | . | . | TRBJ2-7 | TRBV6-5 | CASSQTVAWVYEQYF | TGTGCCAGCAGTCAGACGGTAGCCTGGGTCTACGAGCAGTACTTC
15 | TRBD2 | . | TRBJ2-1 | TRBV5-1 | CASSLRTSGGNEQFF | TGCGCCAGCAGCCTAAGGACTAGCGGGGGCAATGAGCAGTTCTTC
12 | TRBD1 | . | TRBJ2-3 | TRBV6-1 | CASRTGADTQYF | TGTGCCAGCAGGACAGGGGCAGATACGCAGTATTTT
18 | TRBD1 | . | TRBJ2-7 | TRBV5-1 | CASSLGLDRGLSSYEQYF | TGCGCCAGCAGCTTGGGCCTGGACAGGGGTTTGAGCTCCTACGAGCAGTACTTC
15 | TRBD2 | . | TRBJ2-1 | TRBV19 | CASSRTSGRVNEQFF | TGTGCCAGTAGTCGGACTAGCGGGAGGGTCAATGAGCAGTTCTTC
14 | . | . | TRBJ2-1 | TRBV5-1 | CASSLGGRNNEQFF | TGCGCCAGCAGCTTAGGTGGCCGAAACAATGAGCAGTTCTTC
14 | . | . | TRBJ2-3 | TRBV7-3 | CASSSTIRRDTQYF | TGTGCCAGCAGCTCAACCATCCGAAGAGATACGCAGTATTTT
17 | TRBD1 | . | TRBJ1-6 | TRBV27 | CASSLSRTGAYNSPLHF | TGTGCCAGCAGTTTGTCGCGGACAGGGGCATATAATTCACCCCTCCACTTT
16 | . | . | TRBJ2-7 | TRBV5-1 | CASSPRPGAPSYEQYF | TGCGCCAGCAGCCCTCGGCCGGGAGCCCCTAGCTACGAGCAGTACTTC
13 | . | . | TRBJ1-5 | TRBV28 | CASTPGGNQPQHF | TGTGCCAGCACCCCAGGGGGCAATCAGCCCCAGCATTTT
16 | . | . | TRBJ2-5 | TRBV5-1 | CASSVGSQGGGETQYF | TGCGCCAGCAGCGTTGGTAGTCAGGGTGGCGGGGAGACCCAGTACTTC
15 | . | . | TRBJ1-5 | TRBV6-5 | CASSYDSYSNQPQHF | TGTGCCAGCAGTTACGATTCGTATAGCAATCAGCCCCAGCATTTT
15 | TRBD1 | . | TRBJ1-2 | TRBV6-1 | CASNDRGYPNRGYTF | TGTGCCAGCAATGACAGGGGCTACCCGAATCGGGGCTACACCTTC